The present T cell receptor (beta chain) was sequenced within a study of human T cells and chemical hapten exposure listed by TCRdb under 2021. In the study overall: For sensitization, 2% DPC in acetone was applied to a roughly 2 cm by roughly 2 cm area of upper inner arm skin. This study followed changes in the peripheral blood TCR repertoire in vivo during primary and secondary sensitization of alopecia patients to the hapten diphenylcyclopropenone (DPC). Blood for TCR sequencing was provided by twenty-nine alopecia patients at one to four time points (pre-sensitization, 2, 6 and 24 weeks). Blood samples were taken from patients before sensitization (week 0) and at 2, 6 and about 24 weeks after DPC sensitization. Patch testing on the upper back used Finn chambers containing 0.01% DPC, with scoring done after 6 days according to International Contact Dermatitis Research Group standards. Throughout the study period of roughly 24 weeks, patients also received therapeutic DPC doses to the scalp every week. The mostly female patient cohort included alopecia areata with under or over 50% scalp involvement, alopecia totalis and alopecia universalis. Libraries were pooled for sequencing, and variation in per-sample TCR yields was attributed mainly to small differences in library volumes within the pool. Beyond this particular receptor, the publication reports: The number of TCRs above 1 in 1000 frequency did not change with DPC sensitization; there was no evidence of global repertoire structure alterations. Patch test score was positively correlated with the number of PT1 expanded TCRs, with significance at thresholds 8, 16 and 32 but not at 4. Expanded TCRs formed significantly more large CDR3 similarity clusters than pre-sensitization or healthy control sets, consistent with antigen-driven responses. Alopecia, a presumed autoimmune disease, was present in all patients, so the immune response of the patients might differ from that of healthy individuals. After repeated subsampling, changes were observed in the strength of the expansion versus patch-test correlation and in the threshold at which the correlation became significant.

Its CDR3 holds 13 amino acids, cysteine through phenylalanine. Only the CDR3 DNA is retained, 39 bases long and in frame from the first base. In the germline V gene (reference sequence), CDR1 corresponds to MNHEY and CDR2 to SMNVEV. Here V drops 5 bases and J drops 4 bases, and the junction holds 4 bases not matched to any gene. This clonotype was observed a handful of times. There is no known antigen for this receptor. The record has no base qualities; no much larger clone is one base away. The sample's time point label, in plain terms: patch test 3, about 24 weeks after DPC sensitization. Explained via the paper, the treatment or condition label denotes: therapeutic diphenylcyclopropenone sensitization with weekly scalp DPC. Blood at each patch-test visit was drawn before the patch test was applied. Patients were eligible if aged 18 to 70, diagnosed with alopecia and judged suitable for DPC therapy, and pregnant patients were excluded. Total RNA was isolated from unfractionated whole blood collected in Tempus Blood RNA tubes.

Library prep was done by RACE. Instrument used: NextSeq 500. During library preparation, unique molecular identifiers were attached to individual cDNA molecules so that TCRs could be counted quantitatively and reproducibly. From each blood RNA sample, both TCR alpha and TCR beta chains were sequenced. In the authors' own workflow: The median number of TCRs per sample was over 95,000, ranging from roughly 23,224 to 690,600. The Decombinator software suite was used to annotate V, J and CDR3 in the TCR reads. For the PS versus PT1 abundance plots, all samples were subsampled to the same number of TCRs (28,000). TCRs were defined as expanded if absent before sensitization and observed at least eight times at the 2-week time point. TCRdb reprocessed the public reads (quality trimming at Q25 with fastp, clone calling with MiXCR) and kept in-frame beta chains. Identical CDR3 protein sequences are pooled into one entry, listed with their most common genes and DNA. TCRdb, not the authors, supplied the V and J calls. The sample data list around 70,000 distinct CDR3 sequences, and approximately 12% of these were observed just once. The leading ten clones occupy 1.4% of the sample.

This specimen consisted of whole blood, obtained in connection with sensitization to the hapten diphenylcyclopropenone (DPC). This sequence uses TRBV27 and TRBJ1-2; the junction holds 7 bases that match TRBD1. The sequence derives from a woman between 45 and 65 years old with alopecia areata. Some clones in this sample may be carry-over from other donors' samples. The nucleotides read TGTGCCAGCAGTAAGGACAGGACCTATGGCTACACCTTC. This translates into CASSKDRTYGYTF.